These 15 T cell receptor beta chains were sequenced from one sample in a study of cytomegalovirus exposure and HLA in healthy donors. 60 Vbeta and 13 Jbeta primers were used in PCR. TCRdb's copy holds only in-frame clones and misses some; the assay was immunoSEQ multiplex PCR. Of over 95,000 clones in the sample, 76% are singletons; the top ten hold 2% to 2.5%. The sample taken for sequencing was PBMCs. The receptors shown here come from a man in his forties in good health and CMV-seronegative.

The V gene is TRBV28, the J gene TRBJ1-1; no clear D. The V gene's germline CDR1 is MDHEN and CDR2 SYDVKM. V gave up 6 bases and J gave up 1 base, with 9 bases separating them. The CDR3 has 13 amino acids. CDR3 in amino acids: CASRNSGNTEAFF. The CDR3 coding sequence is TGTGCCAGCAGGAATTCGGGGAACACTGAAGCTTTCTTT.

The chain carries TRBV5-4 and TRBJ2-7; 9 bases agree with TRBD1. The J segment lost 3 bases and the V segment lost 4 bases, leaving 5 bases of the junction unmatched. Germline V lookup: CDR1 SGHNT, CDR2 YYREEE (reference sequence). CDR3 length: 14 residues. CDR3 sequence (DNA): TGTGCCAGCAGCCAAGCGACAGGGGGCTACGAGCAGTACTTC. Protein sequence: CASSQATGGYEQYF.

The sample holds one count of this clone. V and J are TRBV7-3 and TRBJ2-1; D not certain. The CDR3 extends over 13 amino acids. The V gene lost 3 bases and the J gene lost 6 bases, with 9 bases spanning the gap. Germline CDR1 reads SGHTA; CDR2 reads FQGTGA. CDR3 coding DNA: TGTGCCAGCAGCTTGATGAGGTCCAATGAGCAGTTCTTC. Translation: CASSLMRSNEQFF.

The chain links TRBV7-9 to TRBJ1-2, with D unclear. Trimming stripped 5 bases from V and 8 bases from J, with 12 bases between. Germline V lookup: CDR1 SEHNR, CDR2 FQNEAQ (reference sequence). This CDR3 spans 12 amino acids. As DNA, the CDR3 is TGTGCCAGCAGCCCGGAAGAGGGAGGCTACACCTTC. Protein sequence: CASSPEEGGYTF.

There are a few counts of this clone. This sequence joins TRBV19 and TRBJ1-2; 7 nucleotides match TRBD1. CDR3 length: 14 amino acids. CDR1 and CDR2 (germline): LNHDA, SQIVND (reference sequence). The trim removed 9 bases at V and 4 bases at J, leaving 11 bases unmatched. The CDR3 nucleotides are TGTGCCAGCTCCTCGACAGGGCTGGGCTATGGCTACACCTTC. Amino acids: CASSSTGLGYGYTF.

J is TRBJ2-5 and V is TRBV5-4, with 12 bases that match TRBD2. Germline CDR1 SGHNT, CDR2 YYREEE (reference sequence). The CDR3 consists of 19 residues. V lost 4 bases and J lost 5; bases outside the gene matches: 18. CDR3 region: CASSADVSLAGGPGETQYF. The CDR3 coding sequence is TGTGCCAGCAGCGCCGACGTTTCGCTAGCGGGAGGGCCGGGTGAGACCCAGTACTTC.

The J gene is TRBJ1-5, the V gene TRBV9; tentatively, D is TRBD1 (6 bases). V was cut by 0 bases and J by 4 bases, with 11 bases left in between. The CDR3 loop spans 15 amino acids. The germline V gene has CDR1 SGDLS and CDR2 YYNGEE. The CDR3 loop reads CASSVAGQMNQPQHF. CDR3 sequence (DNA): TGTGCCAGCAGCGTAGCCGGACAGATGAATCAGCCCCAGCATTTT.

This clone was recorded a few times. Other DNA sequences in this specimen translate into the identical CDR3. The chain couples TRBV29-1 to TRBJ2-2; 9 nucleotides align to TRBD1. The CDR3 runs to 12 residues. Trimming took 7 bases from V and 5 from J; bases not matched to a gene: 2. From germline, CDR1 is SQVTM and CDR2 ANQGSEA. The CDR3 DNA is TGCAGCGGTGGACAGGGGACCGGGGAGCTGTTTTTT. This sequence encodes CSGGQGTGELFF.

The V and J genes are TRBV11-2 and TRBJ1-2, with 9 nucleotides matching TRBD1. The V gene end was trimmed by 4 bases and the J gene end by 8 bases; junction bases not matched to a gene: 20. The CDR3 is 18 residues long. Germline V gene data show CDR1 as SGHAT and CDR2 as FQNNGV. CDR3 sequence reads: CASSSVGGVRTGDWGYTF. Written as DNA, the CDR3 is TGTGCCAGCAGCTCCGTAGGGGGGGTCCGGACAGGGGACTGGGGCTACACCTTC.

The chain joins TRBV7-2 to TRBJ2-5, with a possible D match to TRBD2 (6 bases). V gave up 1 base and J gave up 4 bases, with 16 bases separating them. This CDR3 spans 16 amino acids. Germline values: CDR1 SGHTA, CDR2 FQGNSA. CDR3 sequence reads: CASSLGNGRKVETQYF. The CDR3 DNA follows: TGTGCCAGCAGCTTAGGTAACGGGAGAAAGGTAGAGACCCAGTACTTC.

The J gene is TRBJ1-1, the V gene TRBV7-9, with TRBD1 as a possible D gene (5 bases). Trimming cost V 1 base and J 10 bases, with 22 bases left between them. Germline lookup yields CDR1 SEHNR and CDR2 FQNEAQ (reference sequence). The length of the CDR3 is 16 residues. Here the CDR3 DNA reads TGTGCCAGCAGCTTAGTAGCCCCCCGGAGCAACGACAGAGCTTTCTTT. Amino acids: CASSLVAPRSNDRAFF.

V is TRBV27 and J is TRBJ2-7; D is possibly TRBD2 (5 bases). CDR1 is MNHEY and CDR2 is SMNVEV in the germline V gene (reference sequence). Trimming cost V 3 bases and J 4 bases, with 13 bases left between them. The CDR3 is made up of 14 amino acids. Here the CDR3 reads CASSFRRAAYEQYF. Here the CDR3 DNA reads TGTGCCAGCAGTTTCCGGCGGGCTGCTTACGAGCAGTACTTC.

V gene TRBV28 combines with J gene TRBJ2-7, with 7 nucleotides matching TRBD1. Germline assignment: CDR1 MDHEN and CDR2 SYDVKM. The ends lost 6 bases at V and 2 bases at J; junction bases unmatched: 7. This CDR3 has 14 amino acids. DNA of the CDR3: TGTGCCAGCAGCCAAGGGACAGAAACCTACGAGCAGTACTTC. This gives the protein CASSQGTETYEQYF.

This sequence joins TRBV6-5 and TRBJ2-7; tentatively, D is TRBD2 (5 bases). Looked up from germline, CDR1 is MNHEY and CDR2 is SVGAGI. With 2 bases removed from V and 2 bases from J, the gap between germline ends came to 13 bases. CDR3 length: 15 amino acids. In DNA form, the CDR3 reads TGTGCCAGCAGTTACGGGCTAGCAATCGCCTACGAGCAGTACTTC. This encodes CASSYGLAIAYEQYF.

This clone was observed a handful of times. V is TRBV5-5 and J is TRBJ2-2, with 8 bases fitting TRBD1. The CDR3 sequence is 14 residues long. V trimming: 0 bases; J trimming: 5 bases; junction bases outside the gene matches: 0. Germline assignment: CDR1 SGHKS and CDR2 YYEKEE (reference sequence). CDR3: CASSLGQGTGELFF. Written as DNA, the CDR3 is TGTGCCAGCAGCTTGGGACAGGGGACCGGGGAGCTGTTTTTT.